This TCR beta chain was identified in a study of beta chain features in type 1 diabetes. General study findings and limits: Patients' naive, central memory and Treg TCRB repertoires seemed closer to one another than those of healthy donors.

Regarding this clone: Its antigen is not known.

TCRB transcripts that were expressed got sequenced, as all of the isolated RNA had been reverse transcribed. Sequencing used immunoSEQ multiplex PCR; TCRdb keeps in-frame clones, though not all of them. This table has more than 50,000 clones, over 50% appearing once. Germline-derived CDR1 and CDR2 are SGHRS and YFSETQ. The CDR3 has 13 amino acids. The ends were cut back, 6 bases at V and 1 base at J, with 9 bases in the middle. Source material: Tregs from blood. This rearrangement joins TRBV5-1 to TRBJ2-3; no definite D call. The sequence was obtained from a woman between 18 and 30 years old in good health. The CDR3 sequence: CASTWARTDTQYF. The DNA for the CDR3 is TGCGCCAGCACCTGGGCCCGCACAGATACGCAGTATTTT.